These 28 T cell receptor beta chains originate from one sample sequenced in a study of T cell repertoires in cytomegalovirus infection. Each CDR3 protein is one row after TCRdb ran MiXCR on the reads. The sample includes 250,000 to 300,000 distinct CDR3 sequences, 17% of them seen just once. Sequencing was carried out using CD8+ T cells from PBMCs. These receptors originate from a human donor in good health (CMV status not recorded). Some clones in this sample may be carry-over from other donors' samples.

This clonotype was seen only a few times. This chain joins TRBV13 and TRBJ1-2; tentative D call: TRBD1 (6 bases). Deletions cut 2 bases from V and 5 bases from J, with 15 bases between. The CDR3 loop spans 15 amino acids. The germline gives CDR1 PRHDT, CDR2 FYEKMQ (reference sequence). The CDR3 sequence: CASSLWGHGDYGYTF. Here the CDR3 DNA reads TGTGCCAGCAGCTTATGGGGACACGGAGATTATGGCTACACCTTC.

Ten or more counts support this clonotype. This sequence joins TRBV7-9 and TRBJ1-1, with 7 bases that match TRBD1. The CDR3 loop spans 15 amino acids. Germline V gives CDR1 SEHNR, CDR2 FQNEAQ (reference sequence). V was clipped by 6 bases and J by 0 bases; unmatched bases: 7. The CDR3: CASRERGQLNTEAFF. The CDR3 bases are TGTGCCAGCAGAGAACGGGGACAGCTGAACACTGAAGCTTTCTTT.

This clonotype was recorded at least ten times. V is TRBV7-6 and J is TRBJ2-5; the D call may be TRBD1 or TRBD2 (6 bases each). V lost 5 bases to trimming and J lost 5 bases, with 12 bases between them. This CDR3 has 13 residues. Germline CDR1 SGHVS, CDR2 FNYEAQ. The DNA of the CDR3 is TGTGCCAGCAGCCAAACAGGGAGGGAGACCCAGTACTTC. Translating gives CASSQTGRETQYF. The whole variable domain, remainder taken from reference TRBV7-6 and TRBJ2-5, is GAGVSQSPRYKVTKRGQDVALRCDPISGHVSLYWYRQALGQGPEFLTYFNYEAQQDKSGLPNDRFSAERPEGSISTLTIQRTEQRDSAMYRCASSQTGRETQYFGPGTRLLVL.

This clonotype came up many times. V is TRBV7-9 and J is TRBJ1-1; weak D call: TRBD1 (5 bases). The V and J ends lost 2 bases and 6 bases respectively, with 25 bases between them. Germline V lookup: CDR1 SEHNR, CDR2 FQNEAQ (reference sequence). CDR3 length: 18 amino acids. The CDR3 nucleotides are TGTGCCAGCAGCTTATTCGGAGCCGGACGGGGGTATAAGGCTGAAGCTTTCTTT. Protein: CASSLFGAGRGYKAEAFF.

This clonotype was counted ten times or more. The genes are TRBV7-9 and TRBJ1-4; 7 nucleotides align to TRBD1. V gave up 4 bases and J gave up 4 bases; unmatched junction bases: 6. The CDR3 covers 15 residues. Germline V CDR1 and CDR2: SEHNR, FQNEAQ (reference sequence). CDR3 coding DNA: TGTGCCAGCAGCTCACCCCGGGACAGTAATGAAAAACTGTTTTTT. Protein sequence: CASSSPRDSNEKLFF.

The J gene is TRBJ1-1, the V gene TRBV7-2; D possibly corresponds to TRBD1 (6 bases). CDR1 and CDR2 (germline): SGHTA, FQGNSA. The CDR3 is 12 amino acids. Trimming shortened V by 5 bases and J by 7 bases, and 11 bases separated the two germline ends. The CDR3 is CASSQTGIEAFF. The DNA for the CDR3 is TGTGCCAGCAGCCAGACAGGAATTGAAGCTTTCTTT.

The chain employs TRBV2 and TRBJ2-7; D is uncertain. The CDR3 has 15 residues. The V end lost 2 bases, the J end lost 2 bases, and 13 bases lay between the germline ends. CDR1 and CDR2 from the germline V gene are SNHLY and FYNNEI. The CDR3 DNA is TGTGCCAGCAGTGAATCGTTAAGGAGCCCCTACGAGCAGTACTTC. Translation: CASSESLRSPYEQYF.

This clonotype was seen only once. The V and J genes are TRBV2 and TRBJ2-7; 8 bases align to TRBD1. This CDR3 has 12 amino acids. V was clipped by 4 bases and J by 6 bases; unmatched bases: 2. Germline V CDR1 and CDR2: SNHLY, FYNNEI. CDR3 in DNA: TGTGCCAGCAGTGTACAGGGGGGCGAGCAGTACTTC. Translating it yields CASSVQGGEQYF.

This clonotype was picked up many times. The chain has TRBV28 and TRBJ2-5; TRBD2 might be the D (6 bases). V lost 2 bases and J 9 bases, leaving 22 bases between the germline ends. Germline CDR1 reads MDHEN; CDR2 reads SYDVKM. This CDR3 spans 16 amino acids. The CDR3 protein is CASSLEKTSSFSSQYF. CDR3 DNA sequence: TGTGCCAGCAGTTTAGAGAAGACTAGTTCATTCAGTTCCCAGTACTTC.

This clonotype has a handful of counts. V is TRBV6-1 and J is TRBJ2-1; D gene ambiguous. V dropped 5 bases and J dropped 4 bases, with 15 bases sitting between them. This CDR3 is 15 amino acids long. Germline assignment: CDR1 MNHNS and CDR2 SASEGT. The CDR3 loop reads CASSSGPALYNEQFF. Here the CDR3 DNA reads TGTGCCAGCAGTTCTGGGCCAGCCTTATACAATGAGCAGTTCTTC.

This clonotype occurred a few times. The chain employs TRBV6-5 and TRBJ2-7; 7 bases line up with TRBD1. V trimming: 5 bases; J trimming: 5 bases; junction bases outside the gene matches: 12. The CDR3 is 15 residues long. Germline assignment: CDR1 MNHEY and CDR2 SVGAGI. The CDR3 DNA reads as TGTGCCAGCAGTCCGCTGTGGGACAGTATGCACGAGCAGTACTTC. Protein: CASSPLWDSMHEQYF.

This clonotype was picked up a small number of times. This chain connects TRBV7-9 to TRBJ2-1; D remains unclear. The V gene lost 3 bases and the J gene lost 7 bases, with 16 bases spanning the gap. Germline V gives CDR1 SEHNR, CDR2 FQNEAQ (reference sequence). The CDR3 extends over 15 amino acids. CDR3 loop: CASSFSRQVSNEQFF. Here the CDR3 DNA reads TGTGCCAGCAGCTTTTCCCGGCAGGTGTCGAATGAGCAGTTCTTC.

Many counts were recorded for this clonotype. V and J are TRBV7-9 and TRBJ2-5; 9 bases fit TRBD1. Per the germline V gene, CDR1 is SEHNR and CDR2 is FQNEAQ (reference sequence). This CDR3 region has 15 residues. V trimming: 7 bases; J trimming: 10 bases; junction bases outside the gene matches: 16. The CDR3 loop is CASINAGQGSWVQYF. Written as DNA, the CDR3 is TGTGCCAGCATCAACGCGGGACAGGGTTCTTGGGTCCAGTACTTC.

At least ten counts were recorded for this clonotype. This rearrangement joins TRBV7-2 to TRBJ2-5; no clear D gene. V was trimmed by 0 bases and J by 2 bases, leaving 4 bases between them. There are 13 residues in the CDR3. CDR1 and CDR2 (germline): SGHTA, FQGNSA. This CDR3 reads CASSLADQETQYF. The CDR3 nucleotides read TGTGCCAGCAGCTTAGCAGATCAAGAGACCCAGTACTTC.

Many counts were recorded for this clonotype. The chain uses TRBV6-4 and TRBJ2-1; the D gene could be TRBD1 or TRBD2 (6 bases each). Trimming removed 6 bases from V and 5 bases from J, with 17 bases in between. The germline CDR1 and CDR2 sequences are MRHNA and SNTAGT. The CDR3 has 15 amino acids. CDR3 loop: CASSPGGGGNNEQFF. The DNA for the CDR3 is TGTGCCAGCAGCCCCGGTGGAGGGGGAAACAATGAGCAGTTCTTC.

This clonotype came up a few times. The chain employs TRBV29-1 and TRBJ2-1; D is unclear. Germline V CDR1 and CDR2: SQVTM, ANQGSEA. V lost 0 bases to trimming and J lost 0 bases, with 15 bases between them. This CDR3 is built from 17 residues. The CDR3 loop reads CSVEDPRLSSSYNEQFF. DNA for the CDR3: TGCAGCGTTGAAGACCCCAGGCTCTCGAGCTCCTACAATGAGCAGTTCTTC.

The chain uses TRBV5-1 and TRBJ2-7, with TRBD1 matching over 10 bases. Per germline, CDR1 SGHRS and CDR2 YFSETQ. CDR3 size: 14 residues. Trimming cost V 5 bases and J 3 bases; bases outside gene matches: 5. CDR3 nucleotides: TGCGCCAGCAGGAACCGGGACAGGGGCTACGAGCAGTACTTC. Its translation is CASRNRDRGYEQYF.

This clonotype has at least ten counts. V is TRBV7-2 and J is TRBJ2-5, with 14 positions matching TRBD2. The CDR3 sequence is 17 residues long. Germline V lookup: CDR1 SGHTA, CDR2 FQGNSA. V gave up 2 bases and J gave up 5 bases; unmatched junction bases: 7. The CDR3 bases are TGTGCCAGCAGCTTATCGGGGACTAGCGGGGGCCGGGAGACCCAGTACTTC. Its protein product is CASSLSGTSGGRETQYF.

This clonotype occurred a few times. Here the CDR3 DNA reads TGTGCCAGCAGCTTATACGGGGGCGATGAAGCTTTCTTT. Protein product: CASSLYGGDEAFF. The chain employs TRBV7-9 and TRBJ1-1, with D maybe TRBD1 (6 bases). Trimming stripped 2 bases from V and 7 bases from J, with 11 bases between. Germline V gives CDR1 SEHNR, CDR2 FQNEAQ (reference sequence). CDR3 size: 13 residues.

The V call is TRBV2, the J call TRBJ2-2, with D tentatively TRBD2 (6 bases). Looked up from germline, CDR1 is SNHLY and CDR2 is FYNNEI. This CDR3 has 14 residues. Trimming left V 9 bases short and J 5 bases short, with 16 bases between. CDR3 sequence reads: CARDGQGGTGELFF. In DNA, the CDR3 is TGTGCCAGGGACGGGCAGGGAGGAACCGGGGAGCTGTTTTTT.

Notes on this clonotype: A much larger clonotype is one base distant, so this may be a read error. V usage is TRBV2 and J usage is TRBJ2-7, with TRBD1 matching over 7 bases. Germline V CDR1 and CDR2: SNHLY, FYNNEI. This CDR3 comprises 13 residues. The DNA for the CDR3 is TGTGCCTGCAGTGTAGGGACAGCTTACGAGCAGTACTTC. Its translation: CACSVGTAYEQYF.

This clonotype was detected only a few times. The CDR3 DNA sequence: TGTGCCAGCAGCTTGGGGACAGGCCCTGAGACCCAGTACTTC. Its translation is CASSLGTGPETQYF. The gene calls are TRBV7-9 and TRBJ2-5; 8 bases agree with TRBD1. Germline assignment: CDR1 SEHNR and CDR2 FQNEAQ (reference sequence). V lost 3 bases and J lost 5; bases outside the gene matches: 5. The CDR3 length is 14 residues.

This clonotype was recorded at least ten times. The chain recombines TRBV6-1 with TRBJ1-1; D unresolved. V gave up 1 base and J gave up 11 bases, with 5 bases separating them. The germline CDR1 and CDR2 sequences are MNHNS and SASEGT. The CDR3 totals 10 residues. The CDR3 DNA is TGTGCCAGCAGTGAAGGTTCCGCTTTCTTT. It specifies CASSEGSAFF.

This rearrangement joins TRBV5-6 to TRBJ2-1; weak D call: TRBD1 (5 bases). V was shortened by 4 bases and J by 8 bases, with 16 bases between the two germline ends. The CDR3 consists of 14 residues. Germline values: CDR1 SGHDT, CDR2 YYEEEE. CDR3 amino acids: CASSPARVVDEQFF. DNA of the CDR3: TGTGCCAGCAGCCCAGCCAGGGTCGTCGATGAGCAGTTCTTC.

This clonotype was picked up many times. CDR3 residues: CASSPGANNQPQHF. In DNA, the CDR3 is TGTGCCAGCAGTCCCGGAGCTAACAATCAGCCCCAGCATTTT. V is TRBV6-6 and J is TRBJ1-5; no firm D call. V dropped 5 bases and J dropped 3 bases, with 11 bases sitting between them. This CDR3 is 14 amino acids long. Germline CDR1 is MNHNY and CDR2 is SVGAGI (reference sequence).

The rearrangement joins TRBV20-1 to TRBJ1-2; 7 nucleotides match TRBD1. CDR3 size: 12 residues. V lost 2 bases to trimming and J lost 8 bases; unmatched junction nucleotides: 5. CDR1 is DFQATT, CDR2 SNEGSKA, per germline (reference sequence). CDR3 nucleotide sequence: TGCAGTGCTAGATTAACAGGGGAGGGCTACACCTTC. This gives the protein CSARLTGEGYTF.

Only a few counts were recorded for this clonotype. This chain connects TRBV6-2 or TRBV6-3 to TRBJ2-7; 8 positions agree with TRBD2. The V segment lost 6 bases and the J segment 0 bases; nucleotides outside the gene matches: 7. The CDR3 totals 15 residues. Germline CDR1 MNHEY, CDR2 SVGEGT. In DNA form, the CDR3 reads TGTGCCAGCAGCCAAATAGCGGGAAGCTCCTACGAGCAGTACTTC. Protein sequence: CASSQIAGSSYEQYF.

Ten or more counts support this clonotype. The chain joins TRBV7-2 to TRBJ2-7; no firm D call. Trimming took off 1 base at V and 5 bases at J, with 9 bases between the two ends. Germline V lookup: CDR1 SGHTA, CDR2 FQGNSA. The CDR3 has 13 amino acids. CDR3 nucleotide sequence: TGTGCCAGCAGCTTAGGGCGGTCCGACGAGCAGTACTTC. Encoded protein: CASSLGRSDEQYF.